This section outlines one T cell receptor (beta chain) sequence together with its context. Its antigen is currently unknown. The table came from immunoSEQ multiplex PCR; TCRdb's copy has only in-frame clones and leaves some out. The sample lists about 97,000 clones, roughly 89% occurring once. This sample stems from a study of T cell responses to AZD1222 COVID-19 vaccine. Broader study findings: Only a handful of AZD1222 recipients, several in all, had baseline seropositivity. CD4 TCRs linked to vaccination spanned spike, dominating at 160-218 and 743-854.

The V gene's germline CDR1 is KGHSH and CDR2 LQKENI. The CDR3 is made up of 14 amino acids. The V and J ends lost 2 bases and 0 bases respectively, with 7 bases between them. The V and J genes are TRBV18 and TRBJ1-2; D is possibly TRBD1 (5 bases). The material sequenced was peripheral blood, taken on day 0 of AZD1222 vaccination. This sequence originates from an adult in good health. The CDR3 sequence: CASSPDSSNYGYTF. The CDR3, as DNA: TGTGCCAGCTCACCAGACAGTTCTAACTATGGCTACACCTTC.